The TCR beta chain under discussion was sequenced for a study of cytomegalovirus exposure and HLA in healthy donors. Study-level information: Later, an analysis reported that the 95 to 150 validation repertoires had used the same platform as the roughly 650 first-cohort repertoires. Study results and caveats: Rare TCR sequences predominated, though certain public TCRs were found in many donors. The study designated 150 or so TCR beta chains cytomegalovirus-associated.

V was trimmed by 3 bases and J by 0 bases, leaving 10 bases between them. Germline V CDR1 and CDR2: SGHDT, YYEEEE. The CDR3 totals 15 residues. Many counts were recorded for this clone. Its antigen is unknown. The same CDR3 can be traced to other DNA sequences in this sample. The study drew the donors from its approximately 110-subject validation cohort, separate from the roughly 670-subject first cohort. Libraries were prepared by immunoSEQ multiplex PCR; TCRdb keeps only in-frame clonotypes and omits some of them. The table records roughly 120,000 clones, about 83% of them present only once. The V call is TRBV5-6, the J call TRBJ1-3; the D gene is possibly TRBD1 (6 bases). This receptor was obtained from a man aged 18 to 35 in good health and CMV-seronegative. Sequencing was done on a sample of PBMCs. The CDR3 sequence: CASSSGQSSGNTIYF. The CDR3 DNA is TGTGCCAGCAGCTCAGGACAGAGCTCTGGAAACACCATATATTTT.